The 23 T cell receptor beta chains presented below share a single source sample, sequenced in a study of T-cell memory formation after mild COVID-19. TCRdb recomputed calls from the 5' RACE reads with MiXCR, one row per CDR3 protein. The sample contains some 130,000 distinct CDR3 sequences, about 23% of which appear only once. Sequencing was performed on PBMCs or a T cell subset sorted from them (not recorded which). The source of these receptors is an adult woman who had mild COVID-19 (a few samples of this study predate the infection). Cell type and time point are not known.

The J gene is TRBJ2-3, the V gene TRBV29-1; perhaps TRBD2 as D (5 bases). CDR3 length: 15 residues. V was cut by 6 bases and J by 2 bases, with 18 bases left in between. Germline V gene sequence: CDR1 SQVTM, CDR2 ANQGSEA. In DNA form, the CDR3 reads TGCAGCGTCCCGTGGACTCATAACAACACAGATACGCAGTATTTT. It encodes CSVPWTHNNTDTQYF.

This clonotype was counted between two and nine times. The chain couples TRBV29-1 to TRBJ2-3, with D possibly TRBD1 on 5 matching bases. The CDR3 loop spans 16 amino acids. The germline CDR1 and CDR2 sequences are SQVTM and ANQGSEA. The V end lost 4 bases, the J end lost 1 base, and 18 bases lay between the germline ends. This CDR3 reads CSVVGVPSSRTDTQYF. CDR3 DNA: TGCAGCGTTGTAGGGGTGCCCAGCAGTCGCACAGATACGCAGTATTTT.

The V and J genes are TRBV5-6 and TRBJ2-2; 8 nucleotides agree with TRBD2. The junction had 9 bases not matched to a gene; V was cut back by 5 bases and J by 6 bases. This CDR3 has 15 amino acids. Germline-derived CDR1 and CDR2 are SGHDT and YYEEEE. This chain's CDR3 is CASREPGLVAGELFF. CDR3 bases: TGTGCCAGCAGGGAGCCGGGACTAGTAGCCGGGGAGCTGTTTTTT.

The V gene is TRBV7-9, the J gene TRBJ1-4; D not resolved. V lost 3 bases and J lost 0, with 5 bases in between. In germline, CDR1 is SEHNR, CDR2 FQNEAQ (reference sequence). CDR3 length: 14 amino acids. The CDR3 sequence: CASSLASTNEKLFF. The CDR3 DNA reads TGTGCCAGCAGCTTGGCTTCAACTAATGAAAAACTGTTTTTT.

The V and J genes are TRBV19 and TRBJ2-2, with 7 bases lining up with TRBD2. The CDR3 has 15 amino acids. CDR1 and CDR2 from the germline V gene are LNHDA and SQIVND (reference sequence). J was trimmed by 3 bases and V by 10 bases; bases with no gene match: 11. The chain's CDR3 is CATCGLVDHTGELFF. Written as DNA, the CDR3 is TGTGCCACTTGTGGACTAGTCGATCACACCGGGGAGCTGTTTTTT.

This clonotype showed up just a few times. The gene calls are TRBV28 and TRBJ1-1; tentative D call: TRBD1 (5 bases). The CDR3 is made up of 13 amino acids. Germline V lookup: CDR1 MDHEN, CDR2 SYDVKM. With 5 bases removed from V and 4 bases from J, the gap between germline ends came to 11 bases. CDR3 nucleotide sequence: TGTGCCAGCAGTGGGGCGTTACGCACTGAAGCTTTCTTT. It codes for CASSGALRTEAFF.

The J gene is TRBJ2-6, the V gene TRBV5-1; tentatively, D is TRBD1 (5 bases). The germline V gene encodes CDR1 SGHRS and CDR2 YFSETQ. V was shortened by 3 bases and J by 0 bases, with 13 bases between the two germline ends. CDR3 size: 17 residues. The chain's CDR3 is CASSSTVRPSGANVLTF. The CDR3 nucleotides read TGCGCCAGCAGCTCGACAGTTCGACCCTCTGGGGCCAACGTCCTGACTTTC.

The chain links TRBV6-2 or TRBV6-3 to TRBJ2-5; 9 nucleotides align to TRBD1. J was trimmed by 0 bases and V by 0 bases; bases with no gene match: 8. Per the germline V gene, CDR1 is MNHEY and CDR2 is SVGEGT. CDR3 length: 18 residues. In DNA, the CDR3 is TGTGCCAGCAGTTACTCGCATTTGGGGACAGGGAACCAAGAGACCCAGTACTTC. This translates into CASSYSHLGTGNQETQYF.

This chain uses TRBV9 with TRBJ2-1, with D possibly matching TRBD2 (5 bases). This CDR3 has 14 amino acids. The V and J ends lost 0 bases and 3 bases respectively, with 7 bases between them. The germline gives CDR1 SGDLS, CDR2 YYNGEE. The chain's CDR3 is CASSVGEGYNEQFF. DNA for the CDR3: TGTGCCAGCAGCGTAGGTGAGGGCTACAATGAGCAGTTCTTC.

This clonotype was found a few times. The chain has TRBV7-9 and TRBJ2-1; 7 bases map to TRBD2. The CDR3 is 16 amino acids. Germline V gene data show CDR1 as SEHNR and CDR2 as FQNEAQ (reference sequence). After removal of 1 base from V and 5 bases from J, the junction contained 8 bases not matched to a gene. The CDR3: CASSLESGMVNNEQFF. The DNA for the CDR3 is TGTGCCAGCAGCTTAGAAAGCGGGATGGTTAACAATGAGCAGTTCTTC. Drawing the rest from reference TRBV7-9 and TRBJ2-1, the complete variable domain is DTGVSQNPRHKITKRGQNVTFRCDPISEHNRLYWYRQTLGQGPEFLTYFQNEAQLEKSRLLSDRFSAERPKGSFSTLEIQRTEQGDSAMYLCASSLESGMVNNEQFFGPGTRLTVL.

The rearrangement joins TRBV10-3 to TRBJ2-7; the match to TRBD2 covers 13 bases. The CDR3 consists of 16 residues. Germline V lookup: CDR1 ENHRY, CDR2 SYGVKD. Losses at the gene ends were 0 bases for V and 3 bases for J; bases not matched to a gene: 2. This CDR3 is CAISESGTSGVYEQYF. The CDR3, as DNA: TGTGCCATCAGTGAGTCTGGGACTAGCGGGGTCTACGAGCAGTACTTC.

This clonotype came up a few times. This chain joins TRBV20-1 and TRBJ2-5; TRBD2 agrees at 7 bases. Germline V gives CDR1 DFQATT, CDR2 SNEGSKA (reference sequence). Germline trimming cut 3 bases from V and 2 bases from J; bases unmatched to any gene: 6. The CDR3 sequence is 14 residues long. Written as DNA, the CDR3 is TGCAGTGCTAGCCCTACTAGCGCACAAGAGACCCAGTACTTC. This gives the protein CSASPTSAQETQYF.

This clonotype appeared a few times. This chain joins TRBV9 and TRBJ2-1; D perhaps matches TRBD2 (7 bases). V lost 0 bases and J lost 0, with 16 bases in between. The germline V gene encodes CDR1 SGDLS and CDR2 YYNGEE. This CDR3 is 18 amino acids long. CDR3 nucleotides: TGTGCCAGCAGCGTAGGGGCCGCCCGGGGGGCCTCCTACAATGAGCAGTTCTTC. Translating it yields CASSVGAARGASYNEQFF.

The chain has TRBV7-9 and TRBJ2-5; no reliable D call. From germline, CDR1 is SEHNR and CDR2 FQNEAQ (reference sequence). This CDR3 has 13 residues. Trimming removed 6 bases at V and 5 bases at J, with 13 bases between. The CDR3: CASRYQAEETQYF. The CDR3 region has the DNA TGTGCCAGCAGATACCAGGCAGAGGAGACCCAGTACTTC.

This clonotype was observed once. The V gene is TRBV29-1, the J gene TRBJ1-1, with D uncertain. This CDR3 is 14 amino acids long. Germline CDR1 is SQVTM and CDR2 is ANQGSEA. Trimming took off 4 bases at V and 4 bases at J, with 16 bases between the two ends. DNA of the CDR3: TGCAGCGTTGTATCGCAGGAGGTCAGCACTGAAGCTTTCTTT. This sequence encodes CSVVSQEVSTEAFF.

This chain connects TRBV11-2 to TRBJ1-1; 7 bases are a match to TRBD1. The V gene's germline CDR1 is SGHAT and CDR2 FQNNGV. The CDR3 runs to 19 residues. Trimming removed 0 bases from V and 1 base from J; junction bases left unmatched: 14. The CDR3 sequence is CASSLDRRGLRWGNTEAFF. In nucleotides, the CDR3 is TGTGCCAGCAGCTTAGACCGAAGGGGGCTTAGATGGGGGAACACTGAAGCTTTCTTT. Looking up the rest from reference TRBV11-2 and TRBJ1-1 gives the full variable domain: EAGVAQSPRYKIIEKRQSVAFWCNPISGHATLYWYQQILGQGPKLLIQFQNNGVVDDSQLPKDRFSAERLKGVDSTLKIQPAKLEDSAVYLCASSLDRRGLRWGNTEAFFGQGTRLTVV.

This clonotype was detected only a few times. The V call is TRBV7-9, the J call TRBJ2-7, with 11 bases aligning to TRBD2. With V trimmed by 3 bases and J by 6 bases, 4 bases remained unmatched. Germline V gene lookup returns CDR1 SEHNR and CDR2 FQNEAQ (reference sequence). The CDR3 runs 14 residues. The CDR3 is CASSFTSGGIEQYF. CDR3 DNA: TGTGCCAGCAGCTTCACTAGCGGGGGTATCGAGCAGTACTTC.

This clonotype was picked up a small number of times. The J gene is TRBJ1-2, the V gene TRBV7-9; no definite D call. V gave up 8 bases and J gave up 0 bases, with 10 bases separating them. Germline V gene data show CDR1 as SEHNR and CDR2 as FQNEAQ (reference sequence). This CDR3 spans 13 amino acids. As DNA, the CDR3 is TGTGCCAGCGTAGACGGAGCTAACTATGGCTACACCTTC. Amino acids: CASVDGANYGYTF.

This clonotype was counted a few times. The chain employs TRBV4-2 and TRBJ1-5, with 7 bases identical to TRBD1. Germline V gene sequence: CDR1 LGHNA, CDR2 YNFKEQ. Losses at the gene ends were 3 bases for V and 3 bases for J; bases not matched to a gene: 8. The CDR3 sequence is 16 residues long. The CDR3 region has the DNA TGTGCCAGCAGCCAGGAGTTTGACAGGGTCAATCAGCCCCAGCATTTT. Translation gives CASSQEFDRVNQPQHF.

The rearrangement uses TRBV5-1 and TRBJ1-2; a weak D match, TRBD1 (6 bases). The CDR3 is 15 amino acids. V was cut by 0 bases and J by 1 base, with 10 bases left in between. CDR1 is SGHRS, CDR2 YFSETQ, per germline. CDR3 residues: CASSLGTVLNYGYTF. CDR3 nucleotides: TGCGCCAGCAGCTTGGGGACAGTCCTTAACTATGGCTACACCTTC.

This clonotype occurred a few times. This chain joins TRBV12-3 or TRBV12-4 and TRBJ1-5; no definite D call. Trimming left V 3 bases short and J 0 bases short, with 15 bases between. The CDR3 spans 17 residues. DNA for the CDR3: TGTGCCAGCAGTTTCCGGACGGCCGGTTATAGCAATCAGCCCCAGCATTTT. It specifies CASSFRTAGYSNQPQHF.

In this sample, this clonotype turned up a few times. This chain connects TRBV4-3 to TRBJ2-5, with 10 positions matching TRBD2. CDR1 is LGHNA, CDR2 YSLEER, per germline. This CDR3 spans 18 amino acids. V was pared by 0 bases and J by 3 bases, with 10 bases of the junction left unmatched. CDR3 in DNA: TGCGCCAGCAGCCAAGATTGGATAGCGGGAGGTTTGGAAGAGACCCAGTACTTC. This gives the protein CASSQDWIAGGLEETQYF.

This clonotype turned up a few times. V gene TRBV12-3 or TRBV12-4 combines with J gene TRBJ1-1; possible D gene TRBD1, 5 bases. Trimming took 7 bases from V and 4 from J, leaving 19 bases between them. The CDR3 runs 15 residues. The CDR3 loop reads CASNLFSGDPTEAFF. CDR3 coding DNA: TGTGCCAGCAACCTTTTTTCGGGGGATCCCACTGAAGCTTTCTTT.